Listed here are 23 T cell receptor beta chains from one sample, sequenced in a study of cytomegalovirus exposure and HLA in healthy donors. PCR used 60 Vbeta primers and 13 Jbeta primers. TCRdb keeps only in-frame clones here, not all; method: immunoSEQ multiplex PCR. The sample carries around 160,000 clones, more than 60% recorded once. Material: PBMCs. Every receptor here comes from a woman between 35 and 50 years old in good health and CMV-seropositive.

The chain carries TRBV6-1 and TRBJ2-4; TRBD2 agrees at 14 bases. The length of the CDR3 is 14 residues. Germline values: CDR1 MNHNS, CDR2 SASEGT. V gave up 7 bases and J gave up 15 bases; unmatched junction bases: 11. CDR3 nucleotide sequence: TGTGCCAGCACCGGGACTAGCGGGAGTGGATGCGGGTACTTC. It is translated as CASTGTSGSGCGYF.

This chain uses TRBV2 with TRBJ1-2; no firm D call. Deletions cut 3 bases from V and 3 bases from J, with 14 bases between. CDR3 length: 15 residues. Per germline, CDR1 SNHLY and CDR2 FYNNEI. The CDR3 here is CASSDSRRGYYGYTF. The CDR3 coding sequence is TGTGCCAGCAGTGATAGCAGGCGAGGGTACTATGGCTACACCTTC.

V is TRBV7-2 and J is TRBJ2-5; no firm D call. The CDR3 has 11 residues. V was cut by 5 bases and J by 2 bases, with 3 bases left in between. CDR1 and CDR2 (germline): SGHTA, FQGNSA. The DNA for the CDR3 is TGTGCCAGCAGCCTACAAGAGACCCAGTACTTC. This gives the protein CASSLQETQYF.

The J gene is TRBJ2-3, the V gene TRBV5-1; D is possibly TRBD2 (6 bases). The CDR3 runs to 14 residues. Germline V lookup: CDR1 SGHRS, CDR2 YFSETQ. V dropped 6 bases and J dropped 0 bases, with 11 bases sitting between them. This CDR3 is CASTPGASTDTQYF. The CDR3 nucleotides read TGCGCCAGCACCCCGGGAGCTAGCACAGATACGCAGTATTTT. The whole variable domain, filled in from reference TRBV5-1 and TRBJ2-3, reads KAGVTQTPRYLIKTRGQQVTLSCSPISGHRSVSWYQQTPGQGLQFLFEYFSETQRNKGNFPGRFSGRQFSNSRSEMNVSTLELGDSALYLCASTPGASTDTQYFGPGTRLTVL.

The CDR3 is CASSLGQPGTGELFF. The CDR3 DNA is TGTGCCAGCAGCTTAGGACAGCCCGGCACCGGGGAGCTGTTTTTT. The chain uses TRBV7-2 and TRBJ2-2; possible D gene TRBD1, 5 bases. The V and J ends lost 1 base and 4 bases respectively, with 10 bases between them. CDR3 size: 15 residues. Germline-derived CDR1 and CDR2 are SGHTA and FQGNSA.

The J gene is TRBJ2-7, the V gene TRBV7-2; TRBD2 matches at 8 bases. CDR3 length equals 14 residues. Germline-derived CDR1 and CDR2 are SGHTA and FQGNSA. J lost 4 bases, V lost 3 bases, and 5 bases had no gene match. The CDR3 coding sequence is TGTGCCAGCAGCTTTGCCCGGGAGGGGTACGAGCAGTACTTC. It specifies CASSFAREGYEQYF.

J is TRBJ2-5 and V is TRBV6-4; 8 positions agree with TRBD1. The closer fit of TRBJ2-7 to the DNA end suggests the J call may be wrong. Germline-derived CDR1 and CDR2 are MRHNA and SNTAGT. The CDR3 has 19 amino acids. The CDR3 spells CASSDTTWIDRGVPYEQYF. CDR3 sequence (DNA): TGTGCCAGCAGTGACACAACTTGGATCGACAGGGGCGTCCCCTACGAGCAGTACTTC.

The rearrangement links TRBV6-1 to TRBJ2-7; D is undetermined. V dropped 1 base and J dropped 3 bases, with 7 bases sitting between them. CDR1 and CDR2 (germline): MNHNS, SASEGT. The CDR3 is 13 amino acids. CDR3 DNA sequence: TGTGCCAGCAGTGAAGAGCTTAGCTACGAGCAGTACTTC. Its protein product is CASSEELSYEQYF.

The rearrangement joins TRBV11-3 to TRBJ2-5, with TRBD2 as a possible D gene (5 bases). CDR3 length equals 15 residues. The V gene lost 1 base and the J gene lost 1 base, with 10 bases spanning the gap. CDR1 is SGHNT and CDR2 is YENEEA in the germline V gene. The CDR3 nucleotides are TGTGCCAGCAGCTTAGGGGAGCGGAGCCAAGAGACCCAGTACTTC. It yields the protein CASSLGERSQETQYF.

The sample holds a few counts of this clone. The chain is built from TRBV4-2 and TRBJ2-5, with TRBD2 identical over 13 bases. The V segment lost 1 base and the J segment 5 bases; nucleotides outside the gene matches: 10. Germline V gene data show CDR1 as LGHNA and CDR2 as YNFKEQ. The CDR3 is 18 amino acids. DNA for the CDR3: TGTGCCAGCAGCCAAGGGGGACTAGCGGGGCCCAGTGGGGAGACCCAGTACTTC. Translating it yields CASSQGGLAGPSGETQYF.

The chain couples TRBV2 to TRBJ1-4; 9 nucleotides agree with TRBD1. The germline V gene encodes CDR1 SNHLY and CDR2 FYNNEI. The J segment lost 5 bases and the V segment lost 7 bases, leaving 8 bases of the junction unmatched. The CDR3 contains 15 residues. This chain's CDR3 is CASKDRGVPNEKLFF. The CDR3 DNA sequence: TGTGCCAGCAAGGACAGGGGAGTCCCCAATGAAAAACTGTTTTTT. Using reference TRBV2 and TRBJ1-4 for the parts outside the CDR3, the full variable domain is EPEVTQTPSHQVTQMGQEVILRCVPISNHLYFYWYRQILGQKVEFLVSFYNNEISEKSEIFDDQFSVERPDGSNFTLKIRSTKLEDSAMYFCASKDRGVPNEKLFFGSGTQLSVL.

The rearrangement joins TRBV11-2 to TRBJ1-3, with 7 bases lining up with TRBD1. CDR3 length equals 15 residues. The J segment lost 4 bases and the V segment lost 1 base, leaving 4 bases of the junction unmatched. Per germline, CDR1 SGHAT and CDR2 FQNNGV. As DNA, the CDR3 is TGTGCCAGCAGCTTAGCGGGACAGAGCGGAAACACCATATATTTT. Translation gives CASSLAGQSGNTIYF.

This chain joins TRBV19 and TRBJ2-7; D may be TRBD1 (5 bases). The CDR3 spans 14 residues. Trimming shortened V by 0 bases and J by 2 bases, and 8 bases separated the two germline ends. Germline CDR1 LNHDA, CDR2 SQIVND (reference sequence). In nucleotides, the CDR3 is TGTGCCAGTAGTATAGACGACAGAGCCTACGAGCAGTACTTC. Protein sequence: CASSIDDRAYEQYF. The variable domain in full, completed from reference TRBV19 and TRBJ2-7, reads DGGITQSPKYLFRKEGQNVTLSCEQNLNHDAMYWYRQDPGQGLRLIYYSQIVNDFQKGDIAEGYSVSREKKESFPLTVTSAQKNPTAFYLCASSIDDRAYEQYFGPGTRLTVT.

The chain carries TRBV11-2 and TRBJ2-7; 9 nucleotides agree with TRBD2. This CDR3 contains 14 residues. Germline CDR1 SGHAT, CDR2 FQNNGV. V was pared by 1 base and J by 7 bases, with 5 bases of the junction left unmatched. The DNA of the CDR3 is TGTGCCAGCAGCTTAGCAGGCCTAGCGGGAGAGCAGTACTTC. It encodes CASSLAGLAGEQYF.

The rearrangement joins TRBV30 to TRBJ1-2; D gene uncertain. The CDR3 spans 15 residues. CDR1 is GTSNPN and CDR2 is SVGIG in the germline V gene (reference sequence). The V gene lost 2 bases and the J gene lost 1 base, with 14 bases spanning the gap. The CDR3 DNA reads TGTGCCTGGAGTTCCCGGAGACTCTTTAACTATGGCTACACCTTC. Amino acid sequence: CAWSSRRLFNYGYTF.

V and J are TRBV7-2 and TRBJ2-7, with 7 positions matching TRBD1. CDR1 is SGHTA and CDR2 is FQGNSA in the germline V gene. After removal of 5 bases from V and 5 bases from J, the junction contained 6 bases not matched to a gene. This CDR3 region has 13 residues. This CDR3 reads CASSLTGVHEQYF. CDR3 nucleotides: TGTGCCAGCAGCCTCACAGGGGTCCACGAGCAGTACTTC.

The CDR3 coding sequence is TGTGCCAGCAGCTTCAGGGGGCTTACCTACGAGCAGTACTTC. It codes for CASSFRGLTYEQYF. The chain is built from TRBV7-8 and TRBJ2-7; TRBD1 aligns across 8 bases. Germline-derived CDR1 and CDR2 are SGHVS and FQNEAQ. After removal of 3 bases from V and 2 bases from J, the junction contained 3 bases not matched to a gene. This CDR3 comprises 14 residues.

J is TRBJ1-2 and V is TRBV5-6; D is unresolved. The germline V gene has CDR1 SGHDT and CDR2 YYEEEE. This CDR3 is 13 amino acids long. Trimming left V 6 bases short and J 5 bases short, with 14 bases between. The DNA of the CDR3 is TGTGCCAGCACCCCGGGCGCGGGTTATGGCTACACCTTC. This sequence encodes CASTPGAGYGYTF.

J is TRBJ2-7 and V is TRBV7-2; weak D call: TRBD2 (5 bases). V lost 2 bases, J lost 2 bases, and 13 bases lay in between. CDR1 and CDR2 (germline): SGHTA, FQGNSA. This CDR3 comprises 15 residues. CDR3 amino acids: CASSLPGSYTYEQYF. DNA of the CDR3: TGTGCCAGCAGCTTACCGGGGAGCTACACCTACGAGCAGTACTTC.

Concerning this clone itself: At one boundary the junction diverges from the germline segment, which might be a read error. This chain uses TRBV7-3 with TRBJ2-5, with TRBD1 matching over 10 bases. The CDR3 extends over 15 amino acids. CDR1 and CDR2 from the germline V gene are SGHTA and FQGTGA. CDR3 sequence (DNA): TGTGCCAGCAGCCGGACAGGGGGGGGCCAACAGACCCAGTACTTC. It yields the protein CASSRTGGGQQTQYF.

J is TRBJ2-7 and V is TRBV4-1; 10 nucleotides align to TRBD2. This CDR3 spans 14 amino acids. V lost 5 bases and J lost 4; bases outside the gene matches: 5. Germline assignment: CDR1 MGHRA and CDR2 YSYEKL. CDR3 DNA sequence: TGCGCCAGCAGCGCTACTAGCGGGATATACGAGCAGTACTTC. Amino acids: CASSATSGIYEQYF.

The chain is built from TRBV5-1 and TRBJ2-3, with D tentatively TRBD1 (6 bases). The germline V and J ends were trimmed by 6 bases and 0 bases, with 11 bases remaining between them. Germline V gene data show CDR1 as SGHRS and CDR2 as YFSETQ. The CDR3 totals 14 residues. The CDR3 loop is CASTPQGSTDTQYF. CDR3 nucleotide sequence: TGCGCCAGCACCCCTCAGGGGAGCACAGATACGCAGTATTTT.

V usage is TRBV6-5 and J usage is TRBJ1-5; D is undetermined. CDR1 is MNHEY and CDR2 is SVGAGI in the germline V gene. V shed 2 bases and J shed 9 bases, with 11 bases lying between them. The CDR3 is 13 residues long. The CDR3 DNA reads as TGTGCCAGCAGTTACGCGGAAGTTGGGCCCCAGCATTTT. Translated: CASSYAEVGPQHF.